This T cell receptor (beta chain) emerged from a study of blood T cell repertoires in COVID-19. The overall study: COVID-19 samples, acute and convalescent, were from the United States, Italy and Spain.

Original handling: Scientists estimated how many nucleated cells there were by amplifying reference gene primers. TCRdb keeps only in-frame clones here, not all; method: immunoSEQ multiplex PCR. V and J calls and clone size follow that table, whereas D and trimming were derived from the DNA. The sample records about 190,000 clones, 84% being singletons. Trimming removed 2 bases at V and 1 base at J, with 17 bases between. This CDR3 is 17 amino acids long. The germline CDR1 and CDR2 sequences are WNHNN and SYGVQD (reference sequence). The receptor comes from a man in his thirties or forties with active or convalescent COVID-19. Sequencing was done on a sample of peripheral blood. The rearrangement uses TRBV10-1 and TRBJ2-5; a weak D match, TRBD2 (5 bases). The CDR3 loop is CASSEESLEGGQETQYF. For the CDR3, the DNA is TGCGCCAGCAGTGAGGAGTCCCTTGAGGGCGGCCAAGAGACCCAGTACTTC.